The 27 T cell receptor beta chains listed next were all sequenced from one sample in a study of technical replicates of blood from several donors. Measured with immunoSEQ multiplex PCR; TCRdb has only the in-frame clones, and not every one. The sample contains over 90,000 clones, around 96% of which appear only once. Input material: T cells isolated from PBMCs. The receptors derive from a human donor in good health.

V gene TRBV27 combines with J gene TRBJ2-7, with D possibly matching TRBD1 (6 bases). The CDR3 is made up of 14 amino acids. Germline loops: CDR1 MNHEY, CDR2 SMNVEV (reference sequence). V shed 5 bases and J shed 3 bases, with 14 bases lying between them. The CDR3 is CASSHRDTLYEQYF. CDR3 bases: TGTGCCAGCAGTCACAGGGATACCCTCTACGAGCAGTACTTC.

V gene TRBV5-1 combines with J gene TRBJ1-2, with 9 bases that match TRBD1. The trim removed 2 bases at V and 0 bases at J, leaving 14 bases unmatched. The CDR3 totals 19 residues. Germline V CDR1 and CDR2: SGHRS, YFSETQ. CDR3 nucleotides: TGCGCCAGCAGCTTATCCGGGACAGGGAGTTTGCCCGCTAACTATGGCTACACCTTC. Its translation: CASSLSGTGSLPANYGYTF.

The chain recombines TRBV28 with TRBJ2-7; TRBD2 agrees at 9 bases. There are 16 residues in the CDR3. V was pared by 5 bases and J by 0 bases, with 8 bases of the junction left unmatched. The germline CDR1 and CDR2 sequences are MDHEN and SYDVKM. CDR3 region: CASSPVAGVSSYEQYF. CDR3 nucleotide sequence: TGTGCCAGCAGTCCTGTAGCGGGAGTGTCCTCCTACGAGCAGTACTTC.

The chain links TRBV5-5 to TRBJ1-1; 11 nucleotides line up with TRBD1. CDR3 length: 19 residues. Germline V gene lookup returns CDR1 SGHKS and CDR2 YYEKEE (reference sequence). J was trimmed by 3 bases and V by 0 bases; bases with no gene match: 13. The CDR3 loop is CASSLAIRTGGARDTEAFF. The CDR3 DNA reads TGTGCCAGCAGCTTGGCCATAAGGACAGGGGGCGCGAGGGACACTGAAGCTTTCTTT.

The V and J genes are TRBV4-1 and TRBJ1-5, with D hard to call. The CDR3 length is 15 residues. The germline gives CDR1 MGHRA, CDR2 YSYEKL. Deletions cut 0 bases from V and 7 bases from J, with 13 bases between. Here the CDR3 reads CASSQDDGEGQPQHF. The CDR3 nucleotides read TGCGCCAGCAGCCAAGATGACGGGGAAGGGCAGCCCCAGCATTTT.

The rearrangement joins TRBV6-1 to TRBJ1-1; 8 nucleotides agree with TRBD1. The CDR3 spans 15 residues. From germline, CDR1 is MNHNS and CDR2 SASEGT. V lost 3 bases to trimming and J lost 4 bases; unmatched junction nucleotides: 7. The CDR3 here is CASSDGQGPLTEAFF. For the CDR3, the DNA is TGTGCCAGCAGTGATGGACAGGGACCCCTCACTGAAGCTTTCTTT.

J is TRBJ1-2 and V is TRBV6-1; 7 bases align to TRBD1. This CDR3 is built from 18 residues. The V segment lost 3 bases and the J segment 5 bases; nucleotides outside the gene matches: 18. Germline V gives CDR1 MNHNS, CDR2 SASEGT. CDR3 nucleotide sequence: TGTGCCAGCAGTGACACATCACACATGAGGGGGCATCAGTATGGCTACACCTTC. Its translation: CASSDTSHMRGHQYGYTF.

This chain connects TRBV30 to TRBJ1-5; D is uncertain. Per germline, CDR1 GTSNPN and CDR2 SVGIG (reference sequence). V dropped 1 base and J dropped 7 bases, with 11 bases sitting between them. CDR3 size: 13 residues. CDR3 loop: CAWSGGPDQPQHF. The DNA of the CDR3 is TGTGCCTGGAGTGGAGGTCCTGACCAGCCCCAGCATTTT.

V gene TRBV11-2 combines with J gene TRBJ2-7; TRBD1 agrees at 10 bases. CDR1 is SGHAT, CDR2 FQNNGV, per germline. Unmatched junction bases numbered 5, after V lost 5 bases and J lost 4 bases. The CDR3 contains 14 residues. The CDR3 reads CASSPGQGWYEQYF. The CDR3 DNA reads TGTGCCAGCAGCCCGGGACAGGGGTGGTACGAGCAGTACTTC.

The gene calls are TRBV7-6 and TRBJ2-3; the match to TRBD2 covers 10 bases. This CDR3 is 16 amino acids long. With 5 bases clipped from V and 2 bases from J, the junction kept 7 bases outside the gene matches. Germline V gives CDR1 SGHVS, CDR2 FNYEAQ. The CDR3 spells CASSRALAGPTDTQYF. The CDR3, as DNA: TGTGCCAGCAGCCGGGCACTAGCGGGACCCACAGATACGCAGTATTTT.

The chain uses TRBV5-1 and TRBJ1-2, with TRBD1 matching over 9 bases. Germline trimming cut 5 bases from V and 10 bases from J; bases unmatched to any gene: 15. The germline V gene has CDR1 SGHRS and CDR2 YFSETQ. The CDR3 totals 15 residues. In DNA, the CDR3 is TGCGCCAGCAGGCAAACTGGGACAGGGAGTTCCCCCTACACCTTC. Translating it yields CASRQTGTGSSPYTF.

This clone was seen once. CDR3 nucleotide sequence: TGTGCCAGCAGCTCCGAGACAGGGGCAAGGGAGCAGTTCTTC. Translation gives CASSSETGAREQFF. The chain couples TRBV7-2 to TRBJ2-1; 8 bases fit TRBD1. The CDR3 is made up of 14 amino acids. V gave up 4 bases and J gave up 10 bases; unmatched junction bases: 9. Germline lookup yields CDR1 SGHTA and CDR2 FQGNSA.

This clone was seen once. This rearrangement joins TRBV27 to TRBJ2-1; D may be TRBD2 (5 bases). Germline CDR1 and CDR2: MNHEY and SMNVEV (reference sequence). The germline V and J ends were trimmed by 2 bases and 15 bases, with 20 bases remaining between them. The length of the CDR3 is 14 residues. The CDR3 DNA sequence: TGTGCCAGCAGTTTACACCCCACTAGTCTTTTCTCGTTCTTC. This gives the protein CASSLHPTSLFSFF.

The chain links TRBV7-7 to TRBJ2-1, with D uncertain. The germline V and J ends were trimmed by 3 bases and 5 bases, with 8 bases remaining between them. This CDR3 is 13 amino acids long. Germline loops: CDR1 SSHAT, CDR2 FNYEAQ (reference sequence). In DNA form, the CDR3 reads TGTGCCAGCAGCTTTCGGTTGCACAATGAGCAGTTCTTC. It codes for CASSFRLHNEQFF.

The chain joins TRBV27 to TRBJ2-5, with D hard to call. This CDR3 is built from 11 residues. V lost 9 bases, J lost 5 bases, and 10 bases lay in between. Germline V lookup: CDR1 MNHEY, CDR2 SMNVEV (reference sequence). In DNA, the CDR3 is TGTGCCAGTGCTTTTGGCGAGACCCAGTACTTC. It codes for CASAFGETQYF.

The V and J genes are TRBV6-4 and TRBJ2-5; possible D gene TRBD1, 7 bases. The germline V gene has CDR1 MRHNA and CDR2 SNTAGT. The CDR3 is 15 amino acids. The CDR3: CATSRGGTVQETQYF. The CDR3 region has the DNA TGTGCTACTTCCAGAGGAGGGACAGTCCAAGAGACCCAGTACTTC.

CDR3 nucleotide sequence: TGTGCCAGCAGCGTAGGTCGCCTATTACAGGGTAATAACTATGGCTACACCTTC. Its translation: CASSVGRLLQGNNYGYTF. J is TRBJ1-2 and V is TRBV9; weak D call: TRBD1 (6 bases). The V end was cut by 0 bases, the J end by 1 base, with 19 bases between. Germline V CDR1 and CDR2: SGDLS, YYNGEE. CDR3 size: 18 residues.

This clone came up once. V and J are TRBV10-3 and TRBJ2-1; 12 positions match TRBD2. The CDR3 length is 13 residues. With V trimmed by 9 bases and J by 9 bases, 6 bases remained unmatched. Per germline, CDR1 ENHRY and CDR2 SYGVKD. The CDR3 bases are TGTGCCATTCTAGCGGGGGGGCTAAGTGAGCAGTTCTTC. Its protein product is CAILAGGLSEQFF.

For the CDR3, the DNA is TGTGCCAGCAGCCGGGACAGGGCTGAGACCCAGTACTTC. It specifies CASSRDRAETQYF. The chain joins TRBV2 to TRBJ2-5; 9 bases fit TRBD1. This CDR3 comprises 13 residues. Germline V gene lookup returns CDR1 SNHLY and CDR2 FYNNEI. With 6 bases clipped from V and 5 bases from J, the junction kept 4 bases outside the gene matches. Filled out from reference TRBV2 and TRBJ2-5, the complete variable domain reads EPEVTQTPSHQVTQMGQEVILRCVPISNHLYFYWYRQILGQKVEFLVSFYNNEISEKSEIFDDQFSVERPDGSNFTLKIRSTKLEDSAMYFCASSRDRAETQYFGPGTRLLVL.

The V gene is TRBV2, the J gene TRBJ1-3, with D possibly matching TRBD1 (6 bases). This CDR3 has 17 amino acids. Deletions cut 6 bases from V and 0 bases from J, with 18 bases between. Germline V CDR1 and CDR2: SNHLY, FYNNEI. The DNA of the CDR3 is TGTGCCAGCAGCCCAGTGGGGACACCGAGCTCTGGAAACACCATATATTTT. Amino acid sequence: CASSPVGTPSSGNTIYF.

The genes are TRBV28 and TRBJ1-5; 9 bases agree with TRBD1. This CDR3 region has 15 residues. Germline CDR1 is MDHEN and CDR2 is SYDVKM. The V and J ends lost 6 bases and 9 bases, in that order; junction bases with no gene match: 12. The CDR3 DNA reads TGTGCCAGCAGGAAAGAACAGGGGGCTGCGTGGCCCCAGCATTTT. Protein product: CASRKEQGAAWPQHF.

The J gene is TRBJ1-2, the V gene TRBV6-4; a possible D gene is TRBD1 (5 bases). This CDR3 has 18 amino acids. V lost 5 bases and J lost 4, with 26 bases in between. CDR1 and CDR2 from the germline V gene are MRHNA and SNTAGT. The CDR3 sequence is CASSKEGVGGEIFYGYTF. DNA for the CDR3: TGTGCCAGCAGTAAAGAAGGAGTCGGGGGAGAGATTTTCTATGGCTACACCTTC.

V is TRBV30 and J is TRBJ2-1; 7 bases line up with TRBD2. Per the germline V gene, CDR1 is GTSNPN and CDR2 is SVGIG (reference sequence). This CDR3 has 11 residues. V gave up 5 bases and J gave up 6 bases; unmatched junction bases: 1. CDR3: CAWGEGNEQFF. The CDR3 nucleotides are TGTGCCTGGGGGGAGGGCAATGAGCAGTTCTTC.

This chain connects TRBV28 to TRBJ2-7, with TRBD1 matching 8 bases. Germline-derived CDR1 and CDR2 are MDHEN and SYDVKM. V trimming: 7 bases; J trimming: 5 bases; junction bases outside the gene matches: 16. The length of the CDR3 is 16 residues. CDR3 coding DNA: TGTGCCAGCACCCCGTGGCCCGGACAGGGACCTCACGAGCAGTACTTC. Protein: CASTPWPGQGPHEQYF.

The V gene is TRBV9, the J gene TRBJ2-5; TRBD2 matches 8 bases. V dropped 4 bases and J dropped 5; count of bases not matched to a gene: 4. The germline CDR1 and CDR2 sequences are SGDLS and YYNGEE. The CDR3 runs to 13 residues. The CDR3 region is CASSRRLAETQYF. In nucleotides, the CDR3 is TGTGCCAGCAGCAGGAGACTAGCGGAGACCCAGTACTTC.

The gene calls are TRBV6-6 and TRBJ1-1, with D perhaps matching TRBD1 (5 bases). Trimming took off 0 bases at V and 3 bases at J, with 11 bases between the two ends. CDR3 size: 15 residues. Germline CDR1 reads MNHNY; CDR2 reads SVGAGI (reference sequence). The DNA for the CDR3 is TGTGCCAGCAGTTACTCGCTTCAAGGGGACACTGAAGCTTTCTTT. This translates into CASSYSLQGDTEAFF.

The genes are TRBV14 and TRBJ2-3, with D possibly TRBD1 on 6 matching bases. Per germline, CDR1 SGHDN and CDR2 FVKESK. V gave up 2 bases and J gave up 0 bases, with 12 bases separating them. The CDR3 spans 16 residues. The CDR3 nucleotides read TGTGCCAGCAGCCAAAAGACAGGCCTTAGCACAGATACGCAGTATTTT. Residues: CASSQKTGLSTDTQYF.